What follows are 23 T cell receptor beta chains derived from one specimen sequenced in a study of CD8+CD57+ T cells in acquired aplastic anemia. Patients picked for sequencing had shown CD8+CD57+ cell expansion detected by flow cytometry. According to the study, genomic DNA was the template for TCR beta VDJ and CDR3 profiling. TCRdb reprocessed the reads with MiXCR, giving one entry per CDR3 protein. The data show 300,000 or so distinct CDR3 sequences, approximately 58% seen once. The sample taken for sequencing was sorted CD4+, CD8+, or CD8+CD57+ T cells (not recorded which) from PBMCs. These receptor sequences come from a human donor with aplastic anemia.

This clonotype was recorded many times. The chain uses TRBV19 and TRBJ1-4, with D possibly matching TRBD1 (5 bases). V lost 4 bases, J lost 8 bases, and 14 bases lay in between. The CDR3 is 14 residues long. Germline lookup yields CDR1 LNHDA and CDR2 SQIVND (reference sequence). The CDR3 sequence: CASSRGQGGEKLFF. CDR3 bases: TGTGCCAGTAGTAGGGGTCAGGGCGGCGAAAAACTGTTTTTT. The whole variable domain, filled in from reference TRBV19 and TRBJ1-4, reads DGGITQSPKYLFRKEGQNVTLSCEQNLNHDAMYWYRQDPGQGLRLIYYSQIVNDFQKGDIAEGYSVSREKKESFPLTVTSAQKNPTAFYLCASSRGQGGEKLFFGSGTQLSVL.

The chain uses TRBV19 and TRBJ1-1, with unresolved D. CDR3 size: 16 residues. The V gene lost 3 bases and the J gene lost 1 base, with 15 bases spanning the gap. The germline V gene encodes CDR1 LNHDA and CDR2 SQIVND (reference sequence). This chain's CDR3 is CASSIGSGLKNTEAFF. CDR3 DNA sequence: TGTGCCAGTAGTATCGGGTCGGGCCTTAAGAACACTGAAGCTTTCTTT.

This clonotype has a count of ten or more. V and J are TRBV18 and TRBJ1-4; no clear D. The V and J ends lost 4 bases and 8 bases respectively, with 5 bases between them. The CDR3 extends over 11 amino acids. Per germline, CDR1 KGHSH and CDR2 LQKENI. CDR3 sequence: CASSQEEKLFF. The CDR3 DNA follows: TGTGCCAGCTCACAGGAGGAAAAACTGTTTTTT.

J is TRBJ2-7 and V is TRBV7-9; D ambiguous. The length of the CDR3 is 11 residues. Germline V gene sequence: CDR1 SEHNR, CDR2 FQNEAQ (reference sequence). V dropped 3 bases and J dropped 6 bases, with 6 bases sitting between them. The CDR3 loop is CASSFGSEQYF. In DNA form, the CDR3 reads TGTGCCAGCAGCTTTGGTTCCGAGCAGTACTTC.

CDR3 bases: TGTGCCAGCAGCGCCAACACTGAAGCTTTCTTT. Protein: CASSANTEAFF. This rearrangement joins TRBV2 to TRBJ1-1; D is ambiguous. Per the germline V gene, CDR1 is SNHLY and CDR2 is FYNNEI. This CDR3 spans 11 amino acids. V lost 6 bases and J lost 2, with 4 bases in between.

This clonotype was observed once. A junction boundary mismatches the germline segment, possibly from a read error. The chain has TRBV19 and TRBJ2-7; no reliable D call. The CDR3 has 14 amino acids. Per germline, CDR1 LNHDA and CDR2 SQIVND (reference sequence). The DNA of the CDR3 is TGTGCCAGTAGTATACAGGCCTTCTCCTACGAACAGTACTTC. Translation gives CASSIQAFSYEQYF.

This clonotype was detected many times. The rearrangement links TRBV5-1 to TRBJ1-1; TRBD1 is a possible D gene (5 bases). V shed 3 bases and J shed 5 bases, with 11 bases lying between them. Germline V gives CDR1 SGHRS, CDR2 YFSETQ. This CDR3 is built from 13 residues. This CDR3 is CASSYDSGTEAFF. The CDR3 DNA is TGCGCCAGCAGCTACGACAGTGGTACTGAAGCTTTCTTT.

In its sample, this clonotype was seen many times. The rearrangement links TRBV20-1 to TRBJ2-3, with 7 bases lining up with TRBD2. The germline gives CDR1 DFQATT, CDR2 SNEGSKA (reference sequence). CDR3 size: 13 residues. The V segment lost 6 bases and the J segment 0 bases; nucleotides outside the gene matches: 3. CDR3 loop: CSAGGYSTDTQYF. Here the CDR3 DNA reads TGCAGTGCCGGGGGGTATAGCACAGATACGCAGTATTTT.

The rearrangement links TRBV20-1 to TRBJ2-7; 9 nucleotides agree with TRBD1. CDR3 length equals 15 residues. The trim removed 4 bases at V and 4 bases at J, leaving 11 bases unmatched. Germline-derived CDR1 and CDR2 are DFQATT and SNEGSKA (reference sequence). The CDR3 coding sequence is TGCAGTGCTACGCCCACACAGGGGGCGGCATACGAGCAGTACTTC. It translates to CSATPTQGAAYEQYF.

This clonotype was detected many times. The chain is built from TRBV27 and TRBJ2-3; 8 positions agree with TRBD2. This CDR3 spans 15 amino acids. V shed 4 bases and J 4 bases; nucleotides not matched to a gene: 7. CDR1 is MNHEY, CDR2 SMNVEV, per germline (reference sequence). DNA of the CDR3: TGTGCCAGCAGTTCTCAAACGGGGGGGTCAGATACGCAGTATTTT. Amino acids: CASSSQTGGSDTQYF.

The chain links TRBV7-3 to TRBJ2-3, with D possibly being TRBD2 (6 bases). Germline loops: CDR1 SGHTA, CDR2 FQGTGA. V was cut by 1 base and J by 2 bases, with 10 bases left in between. This CDR3 has 15 residues. The CDR3 sequence is CASSLSGVFTDTQYF. CDR3 coding DNA: TGTGCCAGCAGCTTAAGCGGGGTTTTCACAGATACGCAGTATTTT.

The rearrangement uses TRBV7-2 and TRBJ2-7; D is ambiguous. Trimming left V 3 bases short and J 6 bases short, with 18 bases between. Per the germline V gene, CDR1 is SGHTA and CDR2 is FQGNSA. This CDR3 has 15 amino acids. CDR3 amino acids: CASSFSQTRGLEQYF. The CDR3, as DNA: TGTGCCAGCAGCTTTAGCCAGACCCGCGGCCTCGAGCAGTACTTC.

The CDR3 region has the DNA TGTGCCAGCAGCTCGACTAGCGGATCGGATACGCAGTATTTT. It encodes CASSSTSGSDTQYF. The V and J genes are TRBV7-8 and TRBJ2-3; TRBD2 aligns across 9 bases. With V trimmed by 4 bases and J by 6 bases, 5 bases remained unmatched. In germline, CDR1 is SGHVS, CDR2 FQNEAQ. The CDR3 loop spans 14 amino acids.

This clonotype was found a few times. CDR3 sequence: CASMLSQSVVRETQYF. The DNA of the CDR3 is TGTGCCAGCATGTTGTCCCAGTCGGTCGTCCGGGAGACCCAGTACTTC. The chain joins TRBV6-1 to TRBJ2-5; D is uncertain. Germline V gene lookup returns CDR1 MNHNS and CDR2 SASEGT. The CDR3 has 16 residues. V lost 7 bases and J lost 5, with 23 bases in between.

The V and J genes are TRBV5-1 and TRBJ1-1; 7 bases agree with TRBD1. Germline trimming cut 0 bases from V and 5 bases from J; bases unmatched to any gene: 4. The germline V gene encodes CDR1 SGHRS and CDR2 YFSETQ. This CDR3 spans 14 amino acids. The CDR3 sequence: CASSLGPGGTEAFF. CDR3 bases: TGCGCCAGCAGCTTGGGGCCAGGGGGTACTGAAGCTTTCTTT.

This clonotype has at least ten counts. The rearrangement uses TRBV7-9 and TRBJ1-1; no clear D gene. CDR3 size: 11 residues. V gave up 4 bases and J gave up 6 bases, with 6 bases separating them. CDR1 is SEHNR, CDR2 FQNEAQ, per germline (reference sequence). DNA for the CDR3: TGTGCCAGCAGCTCCCCGCCTGAAGCTTTCTTT. It specifies CASSSPPEAFF.

The CDR3 DNA reads as TGCAGTGCTTCCCTGACAGGGACTGAAGCTTTCTTT. This encodes CSASLTGTEAFF. This chain joins TRBV29-1 and TRBJ1-1, with 7 bases that match TRBD1. Germline V CDR1 and CDR2: SQVTM, ANQGSEA. The CDR3 is made up of 12 amino acids.

The chain uses TRBV20-1 and TRBJ2-7; perhaps D is TRBD1 or TRBD2 (6 bases each). This CDR3 has 13 residues. The germline CDR1 and CDR2 sequences are DFQATT and SNEGSKA (reference sequence). The V and J ends lost 7 bases and 2 bases respectively, with 15 bases between them. The CDR3 here is CSVSGAMAYEQYF. For the CDR3, the DNA is TGCAGTGTCTCGGGGGCCATGGCCTACGAGCAGTACTTC.

This clonotype was seen repeatedly, ten times or more. The V call is TRBV20-1, the J call TRBJ2-2; a weak D match, TRBD1 (6 bases). The CDR3 totals 14 residues. The V end lost 3 bases, the J end lost 4 bases, and 12 bases lay between the germline ends. Looked up from germline, CDR1 is DFQATT and CDR2 is SNEGSKA (reference sequence). In nucleotides, the CDR3 is TGCAGTGCTAGGAAGACAGGAGGCACCGGGGAGCTGTTTTTT. It translates to CSARKTGGTGELFF.

The chain joins TRBV5-1 to TRBJ2-3; 8 bases match TRBD2. Germline CDR1 SGHRS, CDR2 YFSETQ. The length of the CDR3 is 15 residues. V dropped 2 bases and J dropped 3; count of bases not matched to a gene: 5. CDR3 residues: CASSLAGDVTDTQYF. Here the CDR3 DNA reads TGCGCCAGCAGCTTAGCGGGAGATGTGACAGATACGCAGTATTTT.

The table lists this clonotype with many counts. The chain uses TRBV12-3 or TRBV12-4 and TRBJ2-1; D gene uncertain. The CDR3 spans 14 residues. The germline V and J ends were trimmed by 2 bases and 7 bases, with 12 bases remaining between them. CDR3 bases: TGTGCCAGCAGTTTAATGCTAGTCCTGAATGAGCAGTTCTTC. It translates to CASSLMLVLNEQFF.

V and J are TRBV5-1 and TRBJ2-3; TRBD1 might be the D (6 bases). The ends were cut back, 2 bases at V and 1 base at J, with 11 bases in the middle. This CDR3 comprises 15 residues. Germline V lookup: CDR1 SGHRS, CDR2 YFSETQ. CDR3 region: CASSFVQGRTDTQYF. Here the CDR3 DNA reads TGCGCCAGCAGCTTCGTGCAGGGGCGCACAGATACGCAGTATTTT. The full variable domain, rest sourced from reference TRBV5-1 and TRBJ2-3, is KAGVTQTPRYLIKTRGQQVTLSCSPISGHRSVSWYQQTPGQGLQFLFEYFSETQRNKGNFPGRFSGRQFSNSRSEMNVSTLELGDSALYLCASSFVQGRTDTQYFGPGTRLTVL.

V usage is TRBV11-2 and J usage is TRBJ1-6; no reliable D call. The CDR3 has 15 residues. V gave up 3 bases and J gave up 0 bases, with 6 bases separating them. Germline values: CDR1 SGHAT, CDR2 FQNNGV. The CDR3 DNA sequence: TGTGCCAGCAGCTTGAGGAGCTCCTATAATTCACCCCTCCACTTT. As protein: CASSLRSSYNSPLHF.